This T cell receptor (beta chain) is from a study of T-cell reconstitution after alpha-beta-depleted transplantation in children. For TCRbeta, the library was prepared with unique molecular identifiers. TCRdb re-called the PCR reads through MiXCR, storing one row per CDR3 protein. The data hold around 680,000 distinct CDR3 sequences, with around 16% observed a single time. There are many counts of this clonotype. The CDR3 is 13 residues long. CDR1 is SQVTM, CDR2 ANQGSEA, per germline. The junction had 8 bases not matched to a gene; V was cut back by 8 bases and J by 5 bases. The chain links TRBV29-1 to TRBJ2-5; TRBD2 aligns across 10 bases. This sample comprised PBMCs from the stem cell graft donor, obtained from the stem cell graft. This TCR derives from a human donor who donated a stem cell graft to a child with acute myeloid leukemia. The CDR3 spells CSMSGGAEETQYF. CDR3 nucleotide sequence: TGCAGCATGAGCGGGGGGGCGGAGGAGACCCAGTACTTC.